This T cell receptor (beta chain) was captured by sequencing in a study of T cell repertoires in cytomegalovirus infection (dated 2019 in TCRdb). About the study as a whole: The HLA type of each donor mattered for the analysis, because public TCR beta signatures pointed to carriage of CMV infection along with the matching HLA type.

Sequenced using an Illumina HiSeq 1500. TCRdb reprocessing: public reads trimmed at Q25 with fastp, clones called with MiXCR, in-frame beta chains kept. Duplicate CDR3 protein sequences are folded into a single record with the most common DNA and genes. For this sample there are some 390,000 distinct CDR3 sequences; around 18% appear just once. Jointly, the top ten make up 7.5% to 9.5% of the sample. V drops 4 bases and J drops 0 bases, leaving 19 bases in between. The CDR3 numbers 17 residues from cysteine through phenylalanine. Only CDR3 DNA remains: 51 bases, in frame from the first base. The germline V gene yields SGHDN for CDR1 and FVKESK for CDR2. A note on this clonotype: Its cognate antigen has yet to be identified. Base qualities were left out, and no much larger clone turns up one base away.

Here is what the overall study found, with its caveats: Carriers of CMV infection plus the relevant HLA type were discriminated by the cumulative frequency of public TCR beta family members in the study cohort and in an independent roughly 370-donor cohort. In the ex vivo response, HLA-C-restricted CMV-specific TCR beta clonotypes were dominant, and in two of eight donors the single most frequent clonotype came from this HLA-C-restricted group.

The sequence links TRBV14 to TRBJ2-7; a tentative D match to TRBD2 spans 6 bases. The receptor was derived from a human donor in good health (CMV status not recorded). Some clones in this sample may be carry-over from other donors' samples. The specimen was PBMCs. The sequence in DNA is TGTGCCAGCAGCCCACTCCAAGGGGCGCGGGGCTCCTACGAGCAGTACTTC. Its protein is CASSPLQGARGSYEQYF. The full variable domain, with segments outside the CDR3 supplied by the reference TRBV14 and TRBJ2-7 proteins, appears as EAGVTQFPSHSVIEKGQTVTLRCDPISGHDNLYWYRRVMGKEIKFLLHFVKESKQDESGMPNNRFLAERTGGTYSTLKVQPAELEDSGVYFCASSPLQGARGSYEQYFGPGTRLTVT.